The clone carrying this T cell receptor (beta chain) was counted a few times. Its antigen is unknown. V dropped 3 bases and J dropped 3; count of bases not matched to a gene: 8. Germline values: CDR1 GTSNPN, CDR2 SVGIG (reference sequence). The CDR3 covers 16 residues. The sample originates from a study of cytomegalovirus exposure and HLA in healthy donors. The PCR made use of 60 Vbeta and 13 Jbeta primers. Sequencing was performed with immunoSEQ multiplex PCR; in TCRdb, only in-frame clones are kept and a portion is missing. The data show about 86,000 clones, about 71% seen once. General observations from the study: Most observed TCR sequences were rare, whereas some public TCRs were detected in many donors. The likely origin of a cluster of highly shared sequence variants was a sequencing artifact. Testing in vitro showed a few CMV-associated chains specific for CMV antigens. A later analysis reportedly identified an Asian-associated ancestry cluster as carrying fewer N-insertions than the approximately 640-donor mean.

This clonotype originated in a man in his sixties in good health and CMV-seronegative. The sequencing sample was made of PBMCs. V gene TRBV30 combines with J gene TRBJ2-5; the match to TRBD2 covers 12 bases. Here the CDR3 reads CAWSRGPSGGEETQYF. DNA for the CDR3: TGTGCCTGGAGCAGAGGGCCTAGCGGGGGGGAAGAGACCCAGTACTTC.